This passage covers 27 T cell receptor beta chains from one sample sequenced in a study of blood T cell repertoires in COVID-19. The assay was immunoSEQ multiplex PCR, and TCRdb's table has in-frame clones only and misses some. The data show around 93,000 clones, roughly 89% seen once. Sequenced material: peripheral blood. Receptors were obtained from a human donor in a cohort sampled during active COVID-19.

The V call is TRBV9, the J call TRBJ2-5, with 12 bases aligning to TRBD2. J gave up 4 bases and V 4 bases, and 2 bases lay outside the gene matches. Germline CDR1 is SGDLS and CDR2 is YYNGEE. The CDR3 sequence is 14 residues long. This CDR3 reads CASSRLAGVETQYF. As DNA, the CDR3 is TGTGCCAGCAGCCGACTAGCGGGAGTAGAGACCCAGTACTTC.

The chain combines TRBV10-3 with TRBJ1-2, with D unresolved. The CDR3 has 13 residues. The germline V and J ends were trimmed by 2 bases and 5 bases, with 9 bases remaining between them. CDR1 ENHRY and CDR2 SYGVKD come from the germline V gene. Here the CDR3 reads CAISEIGRYGYTF. Written as DNA, the CDR3 is TGTGCCATCAGTGAGATAGGGAGGTATGGCTACACCTTC.

The rearrangement uses TRBV2 and TRBJ1-6, with 8 bases lining up with TRBD1. After removal of 1 base from V and 10 bases from J, the junction contained 6 bases not matched to a gene. CDR1 and CDR2 (germline): SNHLY, FYNNEI. This CDR3 has 15 residues. The CDR3 nucleotides read TGTGCCAGCAGTGAAGGGGCAGGGGGCCAGTCACCCCTCCACTTT. Its translation: CASSEGAGGQSPLHF.

The V and J genes are TRBV4-1 and TRBJ1-2, with 12 nucleotides matching TRBD1. V lost 4 bases, J lost 5 bases, and 5 bases stayed unmatched. There are 15 residues in the CDR3. Per germline, CDR1 MGHRA and CDR2 YSYEKL. This CDR3 reads CASSPGTGGWYGYTF. The CDR3 DNA reads as TGCGCCAGCAGCCCAGGGACAGGGGGCTGGTATGGCTACACCTTC.

CDR3 DNA sequence: TGCGCCAGCAGACCTCGACTAGCGGGGTGGCAAGAGACCCAGTACTTC. Amino acid sequence: CASRPRLAGWQETQYF. The rearrangement joins TRBV4-1 to TRBJ2-5, with 11 bases that match TRBD2. The CDR3 covers 16 residues. V lost 6 bases to trimming and J lost 2 bases; unmatched junction nucleotides: 8. CDR1 MGHRA and CDR2 YSYEKL come from the germline V gene.

This sequence joins TRBV12-3 or TRBV12-4 and TRBJ2-1, with D perhaps TRBD1 (5 bases). This CDR3 has 13 residues. V was pared by 8 bases and J by 9 bases, with 17 bases between. CDR3 nucleotides: TGTGCCAGCGCCTTGGCAGGGCAAAGTGAGCAGTTCTTC. This sequence encodes CASALAGQSEQFF.

This chain links TRBV6-6 with TRBJ2-7, with TRBD1 identical over 10 bases. V shed 4 bases, J shed 4 bases, and the junction held 4 bases outside the gene matches. CDR1 and CDR2 from the germline V gene are MNHNY and SVGAGI (reference sequence). This CDR3 has 14 residues. The CDR3 region has the DNA TGTGCCAGCAGTTCCCGGGACAGGGGATACGAGCAGTACTTC. Amino acids: CASSSRDRGYEQYF.

This clone was seen more than once but under ten times. The chain recombines TRBV10-1 with TRBJ1-2; 8 bases match TRBD1. V trimming: 5 bases; J trimming: 8 bases; junction bases outside the gene matches: 7. Germline lookup yields CDR1 WNHNN and CDR2 SYGVQD (reference sequence). The CDR3 totals 13 residues. The CDR3 loop is CASSLDREGGYTF. The CDR3 coding sequence is TGCGCCAGCAGTCTGGACAGGGAAGGAGGCTACACCTTC.

The chain has TRBV6-1 and TRBJ2-5; 7 positions match TRBD2. CDR3 length equals 15 residues. Unmatched junction bases numbered 10, after V lost 3 bases and J lost 6 bases. CDR1 and CDR2 from the germline V gene are MNHNS and SASEGT. The CDR3: CASSEDGRILQTQYF. The DNA of the CDR3 is TGTGCCAGCAGTGAGGACGGGAGGATTTTACAGACCCAGTACTTC.

This clone is a singleton in its sample. The chain joins TRBV5-1 to TRBJ1-1, with 9 bases that match TRBD1. CDR1 is SGHRS and CDR2 is YFSETQ in the germline V gene. With 5 bases clipped from V and 4 bases from J, the junction kept 9 bases outside the gene matches. The CDR3 covers 15 residues. The CDR3 loop reads CASSPIQGAITEAFF. As DNA, the CDR3 is TGCGCCAGCAGTCCTATACAGGGGGCGATCACTGAAGCTTTCTTT.

This rearrangement joins TRBV2 to TRBJ2-7; TRBD1 matches 10 bases. This CDR3 has 15 residues. V shed 6 bases, J shed 4 bases, and the junction held 9 bases outside the gene matches. Germline assignment: CDR1 SNHLY and CDR2 FYNNEI. CDR3 nucleotide sequence: TGTGCCAGCAGCCCCTCCGGGACAGGGGTGTACGAGCAGTACTTC. Protein: CASSPSGTGVYEQYF. The full variable domain, rest sourced from reference TRBV2 and TRBJ2-7, is EPEVTQTPSHQVTQMGQEVILRCVPISNHLYFYWYRQILGQKVEFLVSFYNNEISEKSEIFDDQFSVERPDGSNFTLKIRSTKLEDSAMYFCASSPSGTGVYEQYFGPGTRLTVT.

The chain combines TRBV19 with TRBJ1-2; D may be TRBD1 (6 bases). V was trimmed by 6 bases and J by 1 base, leaving 21 bases between them. Germline V gene sequence: CDR1 LNHDA, CDR2 SQIVND (reference sequence). The CDR3 is 17 amino acids. CDR3 DNA: TGTGCCAGTAGGGAGCTTCTCCACGGGACATTTAACTATGGCTACACCTTC. This gives the protein CASRELLHGTFNYGYTF.

The J gene is TRBJ1-1, the V gene TRBV2; maybe TRBD1 (6 bases). Per the germline V gene, CDR1 is SNHLY and CDR2 is FYNNEI. The CDR3 has 15 amino acids. Trimming removed 8 bases at V and 1 base at J, with 17 bases between. The CDR3 DNA sequence: TGTGCCAGCTGGGGCACAGGGAACGCGAACACTGAAGCTTTCTTT. Protein: CASWGTGNANTEAFF.

J is TRBJ1-2 and V is TRBV7-9, with TRBD1 matching over 8 bases. Germline CDR1 and CDR2: SEHNR and FQNEAQ (reference sequence). Trimming at V came to 5 bases and at J to 1 base, leaving 6 bases not matched to a gene. The CDR3 has 15 amino acids. The CDR3 DNA reads TGTGCCAGCAGCCCCCGGGACAGGATTAACTATGGCTACACCTTC. Encoded protein: CASSPRDRINYGYTF.

The gene calls are TRBV19 and TRBJ2-3; D gene uncertain. Trimming shortened V by 5 bases and J by 3 bases, and 6 bases separated the two germline ends. CDR1 and CDR2 (germline): LNHDA, SQIVND (reference sequence). The CDR3 loop spans 12 amino acids. In nucleotides, the CDR3 is TGTGCCAGTAGTGCGGATACAGATACGCAGTATTTT. It yields the protein CASSADTDTQYF.

V usage is TRBV9 and J usage is TRBJ2-1; 9 positions agree with TRBD1. V lost 6 bases to trimming and J lost 5 bases; unmatched junction nucleotides: 9. The CDR3 extends over 15 amino acids. Germline V gene data show CDR1 as SGDLS and CDR2 as YYNGEE. The CDR3 DNA reads TGTGCCAGCACCCTAACAGGGGGCATGGACAATGAGCAGTTCTTC. Translated: CASTLTGGMDNEQFF.

V gene TRBV6-2 or TRBV6-3 combines with J gene TRBJ2-1, with 7 bases identical to TRBD1. CDR3 length: 15 residues. Germline trimming cut 5 bases from V and 6 bases from J; bases unmatched to any gene: 10. Looked up from germline, CDR1 is MNHEY and CDR2 is SVGEGT. The DNA of the CDR3 is TGTGCCAGCAGTGCCGGGACAGTTTGGGCCAATGAGCAGTTCTTC. Translation gives CASSAGTVWANEQFF.

The V call is TRBV7-3, the J call TRBJ1-1; TRBD1 might be the D (5 bases). The CDR3 sequence is 12 residues long. Germline loops: CDR1 SGHTA, CDR2 FQGTGA. The V gene lost 3 bases and the J gene lost 7 bases, with 9 bases spanning the gap. The CDR3 protein is CASSLDKGEAFF. In DNA form, the CDR3 reads TGTGCCAGCAGCTTGGACAAGGGTGAAGCTTTCTTT.

The rearrangement links TRBV19 to TRBJ1-1; 7 positions agree with TRBD1. In germline, CDR1 is LNHDA, CDR2 SQIVND (reference sequence). The CDR3 extends over 14 amino acids. V shed 4 bases and J 7 bases; nucleotides not matched to a gene: 9. In nucleotides, the CDR3 is TGTGCCAGTAGTACCTGGGACAGAATGAATGAAGCTTTCTTT. Its translation is CASSTWDRMNEAFF.

The chain couples TRBV19 to TRBJ2-7; 8 bases are shared with TRBD2. Trimming at V came to 4 bases and at J to 1 base, leaving 9 bases not matched to a gene. Germline V gene sequence: CDR1 LNHDA, CDR2 SQIVND (reference sequence). The CDR3 covers 16 residues. The CDR3 bases are TGTGCCAGTAGTAGAAGTGCGGGAGGCTATTCCTACGAGCAGTACTTC. Translated, it gives CASSRSAGGYSYEQYF.

The chain combines TRBV6-5 with TRBJ2-1; D is ambiguous. Germline V lookup: CDR1 MNHEY, CDR2 SVGAGI. V lost 11 bases and J 7 bases, leaving 12 bases between the germline ends. CDR3 length: 11 residues. The CDR3 reads CAGLDGNEQFF. CDR3 in DNA: TGTGCCGGCCTAGACGGGAATGAGCAGTTCTTC.

The chain links TRBV29-1 to TRBJ1-1; D is uncertain. CDR3 length equals 11 residues. V was pared by 4 bases and J by 6 bases, with 9 bases between. Per germline, CDR1 SQVTM and CDR2 ANQGSEA. CDR3 region: CSVAHQAEAFF. Written as DNA, the CDR3 is TGCAGCGTTGCCCACCAGGCTGAAGCTTTCTTT. Based on the CDR3 plus reference TRBV29-1 and TRBJ1-1, the full variable domain is SAVISQKPSRDICQRGTSLTIQCQVDSQVTMMFWYRQQPGQSLTLIATANQGSEATYESGFVIDKFPISRPNLTFSTLTVSNMSPEDSSIYLCSVAHQAEAFFGQGTRLTVV.

The rearrangement links TRBV5-1 to TRBJ2-5; a weak D match, TRBD1 (5 bases). The V gene's germline CDR1 is SGHRS and CDR2 YFSETQ. V lost 0 bases and J 0 bases, leaving 6 bases between the germline ends. The CDR3 has 14 amino acids. The CDR3 region has the DNA TGCGCCAGCAGCTTGGAGGGGTACCAAGAGACCCAGTACTTC. It translates to CASSLEGYQETQYF.

J is TRBJ2-7 and V is TRBV7-2, with 12 bases fitting TRBD2. Germline V gene sequence: CDR1 SGHTA, CDR2 FQGNSA. The CDR3 loop spans 15 amino acids. J lost 2 bases, V lost 5 bases, and 4 bases had no gene match. In nucleotides, the CDR3 is TGTGCCAGCAGCCAAGGACTAGCGGGGCCCTACGAGCAGTACTTC. Its translation: CASSQGLAGPYEQYF. Supplemented by reference TRBV7-2 and TRBJ2-7, the full variable domain reads GAGVSQSPSNKVTEKGKDVELRCDPISGHTALYWYRQSLGQGLEFLIYFQGNSAPDKSGLPSDRFSAERTGGSVSTLTIQRTQQEDSAVYLCASSQGLAGPYEQYFGPGTRLTVT.

The chain combines TRBV5-4 with TRBJ2-3, with 7 bases identical to TRBD2. The CDR3 spans 16 residues. J lost 2 bases, V lost 1 base, and 7 bases had no gene match. Germline V lookup: CDR1 SGHNT, CDR2 YYREEE (reference sequence). CDR3 in DNA: TGTGCCAGCAGCTTGCAAGGGACTACTCCCACAGATACGCAGTATTTT. Translation gives CASSLQGTTPTDTQYF.

This clone was seen ten or more times. This chain links TRBV5-1 with TRBJ1-3; 7 positions agree with TRBD1. Germline-derived CDR1 and CDR2 are SGHRS and YFSETQ. V was pared by 0 bases and J by 0 bases, with 15 bases of the junction left unmatched. The CDR3 has 20 residues. For the CDR3, the DNA is TGCGCCAGCAGCTTGGGAGGAGGGGGCTTCGAATCACGCTCTGGAAACACCATATATTTT. Its translation: CASSLGGGGFESRSGNTIYF.

This chain uses TRBV4-1 with TRBJ1-4, with D unresolved. CDR3 length: 14 residues. Trimming pared 0 bases from V and 6 bases from J, leaving 8 bases between. Germline-derived CDR1 and CDR2 are MGHRA and YSYEKL. CDR3 sequence (DNA): TGCGCCAGCAGCCAAGAAGTCGGGGATGAAAAACTGTTTTTT. Protein: CASSQEVGDEKLFF.